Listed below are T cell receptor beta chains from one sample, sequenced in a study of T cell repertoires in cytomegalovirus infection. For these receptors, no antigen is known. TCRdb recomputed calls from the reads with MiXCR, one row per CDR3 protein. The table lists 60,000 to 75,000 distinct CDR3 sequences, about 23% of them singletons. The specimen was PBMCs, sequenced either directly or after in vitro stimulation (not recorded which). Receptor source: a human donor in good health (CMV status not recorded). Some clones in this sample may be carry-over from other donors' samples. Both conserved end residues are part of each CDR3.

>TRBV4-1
CASSHPTRYGYTF
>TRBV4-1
CASSLRHSNQPQHF
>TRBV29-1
CSVGVANNEQFF
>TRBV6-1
CASSTRTGTSNQPQHF
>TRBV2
CASSPIQFRAFF
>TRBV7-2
CASSPTLTGGPETQYF
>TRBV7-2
CASSQGTSHEQYF
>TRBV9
CASSVDVQGNYEQYF
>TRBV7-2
CASSQARTLRTDTQYF
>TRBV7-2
CASSLRMGLASYEQYF
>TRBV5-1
CASSTGGVDTQYF
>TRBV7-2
CASSSQTSSYNSPLHF
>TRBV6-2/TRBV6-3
CASSYDRDSGYGYTF
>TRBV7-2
CASRRDSPTHEQYF
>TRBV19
CASTVDRGMYGYTF
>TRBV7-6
CASSSLASVTDTQYF